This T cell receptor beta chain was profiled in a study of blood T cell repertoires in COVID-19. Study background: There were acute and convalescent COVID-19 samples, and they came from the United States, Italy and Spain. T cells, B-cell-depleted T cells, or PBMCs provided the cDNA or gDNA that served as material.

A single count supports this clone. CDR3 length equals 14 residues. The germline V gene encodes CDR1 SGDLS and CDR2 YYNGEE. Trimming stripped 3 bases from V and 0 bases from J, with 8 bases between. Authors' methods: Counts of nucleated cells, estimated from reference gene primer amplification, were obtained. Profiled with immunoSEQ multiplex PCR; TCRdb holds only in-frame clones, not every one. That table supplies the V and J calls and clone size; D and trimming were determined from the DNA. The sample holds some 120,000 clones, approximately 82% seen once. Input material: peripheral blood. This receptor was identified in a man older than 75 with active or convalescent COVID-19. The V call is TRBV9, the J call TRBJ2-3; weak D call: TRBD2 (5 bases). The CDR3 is CASSARTSTDTQYF. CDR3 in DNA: TGTGCCAGCAGCGCGAGGACTAGCACAGATACGCAGTATTTT.